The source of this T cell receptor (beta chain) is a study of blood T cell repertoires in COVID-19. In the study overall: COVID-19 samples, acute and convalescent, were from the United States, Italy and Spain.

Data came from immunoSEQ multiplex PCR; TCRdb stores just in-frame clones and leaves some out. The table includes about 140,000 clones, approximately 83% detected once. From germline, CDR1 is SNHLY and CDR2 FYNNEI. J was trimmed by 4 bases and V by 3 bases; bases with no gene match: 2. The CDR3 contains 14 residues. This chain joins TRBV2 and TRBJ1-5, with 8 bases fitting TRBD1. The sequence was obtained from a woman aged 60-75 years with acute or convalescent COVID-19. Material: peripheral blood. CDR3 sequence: CASSDRGRNQPQHF. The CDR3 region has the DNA TGTGCCAGCAGTGACAGGGGGCGGAATCAGCCCCAGCATTTT.